Listed here is a single TCR beta chain. The sample belongs to a study of blood T cell repertoires in COVID-19. Background on the study: PBMCs, B-cell-depleted T cells, or T cells provided the cDNA or gDNA that made up the material.

Germline CDR1 and CDR2: DFQATT and SNEGSKA (reference sequence). Trimming removed 3 bases from V and 5 bases from J; junction bases left unmatched: 5. This CDR3 is 14 amino acids long. Methods used by the authors: It was from reference gene primer amplification that nucleated cell counts were estimated. The repertoire was sequenced with immunoSEQ multiplex PCR; TCRdb's copy has only in-frame clones and lacks some. The V and J calls and the clone size are those of that table, but D and trimming were determined from the DNA. Of roughly 430,000 clones in the sample, 70% to 90% are singletons; the top ten hold around 2.1%. Enrollees, about 18 to 89 years old, lived in 25 or so US areas. Participants reported their clinical history, and cohort assignment relied on those reports.

This sequence originates from a woman aged 40 to 50 with acute COVID-19. The chain employs TRBV20-1 and TRBJ2-1; 9 nucleotides line up with TRBD2. Sequenced: PBMCs or T cells enriched from blood (not recorded which). CDR3 sequence: CSASDSGGNNEQFF. CDR3 DNA: TGCAGTGCTAGTGATAGCGGGGGCAACAATGAGCAGTTCTTC.